This T cell receptor beta chain is drawn from a study of cytomegalovirus exposure and HLA in healthy donors. Study details: Most genotyped donors, 81% of about 400, had Caucasian-associated genetic ancestry. Whole-study results and caveats: TCR beta chains numbering under 200 were designated cytomegalovirus-associated.

Regarding this clone: Its specificity is unknown.

The study ran its PCR with 60 Vbeta and 13 Jbeta primers. Some clones are missing from TCRdb's copy, which holds only in-frame ones; the method was immunoSEQ multiplex PCR. The sample carries 79,000 or so clones, over 60% recorded once. The CDR3 consists of 15 residues. Germline V CDR1 and CDR2: SGHAT, FQNNGV. The V gene lost 0 bases and the J gene lost 2 bases, with 8 bases spanning the gap. The chain uses TRBV11-2 and TRBJ1-5; D call uncertain. This clonotype originated in a woman in her thirties or forties in good health and CMV-seropositive. The source material was PBMCs. DNA for the CDR3: TGTGCCAGCAGCTTAGATCCGGGTCGCAATCAGCCCCAGCATTTT. It is translated as CASSLDPGRNQPQHF.